These 12 T cell receptor beta chains originate from one sample sequenced in a study of monozygotic twins with inflammatory bowel disease. Each CDR3 protein gets one entry in TCRdb, which reprocessed the 5' RACE reads and gives no DNA. The table for this sample gives roughly 200,000 distinct CDR3 sequences. Sequences were obtained from blood. Source of these receptors: a human donor with ulcerative colitis or Crohn's disease, or a healthy co-twin of an affected twin (not recorded which).

The chain combines TRBV20-1 with TRBJ2-7. CDR3 length equals 11 residues. Germline V gives CDR1 DFQATT, CDR2 SNEGSKA (reference sequence). CDR3: CSARIHYEQYF.

The V gene is TRBV5-1, the J gene TRBJ1-4; TCRdb designates TRBD1, a call that cannot be tested without DNA. Germline CDR1 and CDR2: SGHRS and YFSETQ. The CDR3 runs to 16 residues. CDR3 region: CASSTGTGEGNEKLFF.

The gene calls are TRBV14 and TRBJ1-4; TCRdb picks TRBD1, but there is no DNA to check that call. The CDR3 is made up of 19 amino acids. In germline, CDR1 is SGHDN, CDR2 FVKESK. CDR3 protein: CASSQENVFWDRTNEKLFF. Together with reference TRBV14 and TRBJ1-4, the CDR3 gives the full variable domain: EAGVTQFPSHSVIEKGQTVTLRCDPISGHDNLYWYRRVMGKEIKFLLHFVKESKQDESGMPNNRFLAERTGGTYSTLKVQPAELEDSGVYFCASSQENVFWDRTNEKLFFGSGTQLSVL.

This chain joins TRBV12-3 or TRBV12-4 and TRBJ1-2; TCRdb lists TRBD1, though no DNA is available to test this call. The CDR3 has 14 amino acids. CDR3 residues: CASRDGGGGYGYTF.

The chain carries TRBV28 and TRBJ2-5; TCRdb's assignment of TRBD1 cannot be checked, as there is no DNA. CDR3 length: 13 residues. The V gene's germline CDR1 is MDHEN and CDR2 SYDVKM. CDR3 region: CASRLTGHETQYF.

J is TRBJ2-5 and V is TRBV20-1. The germline V gene encodes CDR1 DFQATT and CDR2 SNEGSKA (reference sequence). The CDR3 spans 13 residues. The CDR3 sequence is CSAEQGSQETQYF.

V gene TRBV19 combines with J gene TRBJ2-7. This CDR3 comprises 14 residues. The germline gives CDR1 LNHDA, CDR2 SQIVND (reference sequence). This chain's CDR3 is CASAYKGGFYEQYF.

V gene TRBV12-3 or TRBV12-4 combines with J gene TRBJ1-5. The CDR3 loop spans 14 amino acids. The CDR3 loop reads CASSLSGRDQPQHF.

This sequence joins TRBV12-3 or TRBV12-4 and TRBJ1-2; TCRdb lists TRBD1, though no DNA is available to test this call. The CDR3 totals 13 residues. The CDR3 protein is CASSLSTGWGYTF.

The rearrangement joins TRBV5-1 to TRBJ1-4; no DNA is available, so the TRBD1 call from TCRdb remains unchecked. In germline, CDR1 is SGHRS, CDR2 YFSETQ. The CDR3 runs 18 residues. CDR3 protein: CASSLEGTGGTTNEKLFF.

The chain recombines TRBV7-2 with TRBJ2-3; the D call from TCRdb, TRBD1, cannot be confirmed without DNA. Germline loops: CDR1 SGHTA, CDR2 FQGNSA. This CDR3 region has 14 residues. The CDR3 is CASSSPGSGDTQYF.

The chain combines TRBV5-1 with TRBJ2-7; TCRdb picks TRBD2, but there is no DNA to check that call. The V gene's germline CDR1 is SGHRS and CDR2 YFSETQ. The CDR3 is 16 amino acids. The CDR3 region is CASSLAGLTSSYEQYF.